This passage covers 15 T cell receptor beta chains from one sample sequenced in a study of low-dose radiotherapy and immunotherapy resistance in tumors. Gene-specific TRAV and TRBV primers were used for first-strand cDNA, covering alpha and beta chains. The PCR that amplified TCRs ran for about 18 cycles, relying on a constant-region primer and a V-primer adapter. TCRdb re-called the reads with MiXCR, one entry per CDR3 protein. The repertoire holds roughly 17,000 distinct CDR3 sequences, with less than 85% as singletons. Source of these receptors: a human donor with advanced metastatic prostate, ovarian, gallbladder or colorectal cancer (not recorded which). This table probably holds off-target reads from a library built for another chain.

V is TRBV7-9 and J is TRBJ1-2; D remains ambiguous. V dropped 5 bases and J dropped 8 bases, with 9 bases sitting between them. Per germline, CDR1 SEHNR and CDR2 FQNEAQ (reference sequence). This CDR3 region has 11 residues. CDR3 region: CASSLAGGYTF. The CDR3 DNA reads as TGTGCCAGCAGCCTGGCGGGAGGCTACACCTTC.

This chain joins TRBV7-2 and TRBJ2-1; no reliable D call. V gave up 4 bases and J gave up 3 bases, with 10 bases separating them. This CDR3 is 14 amino acids long. Looked up from germline, CDR1 is SGHTA and CDR2 is FQGNSA. The DNA for the CDR3 is TGTGCCAGCAGCTCCTCACCCGACTACAATGAGCAGTTCTTC. Amino acid sequence: CASSSSPDYNEQFF.

The V call is TRBV5-5, the J call TRBJ2-1; the D is unclear. Germline CDR1 SGHKS, CDR2 YYEKEE (reference sequence). The CDR3 consists of 17 residues. V gave up 4 bases and J gave up 0 bases, with 17 bases separating them. CDR3 amino acids: CASSPDGGISSYNEQFF. CDR3 sequence (DNA): TGTGCCAGCAGCCCCGATGGTGGGATAAGCTCCTACAATGAGCAGTTCTTC.

V and J are TRBV6-2 or TRBV6-3 and TRBJ1-1; a possible D gene is TRBD1 (5 bases). This CDR3 comprises 12 residues. V was shortened by 6 bases and J by 10 bases, with 15 bases between the two germline ends. The germline gives CDR1 MNHEY, CDR2 SVGEGT. The CDR3 reads CASSPNRGGAFF. The CDR3 bases are TGTGCCAGCAGCCCGAACCGGGGGGGAGCTTTCTTT.

The chain joins TRBV10-3 to TRBJ1-3, with D tentatively TRBD1 (5 bases). V shed 9 bases and J shed 0 bases, with 9 bases lying between them. The CDR3 has 13 residues. Germline V gives CDR1 ENHRY, CDR2 SYGVKD. As DNA, the CDR3 is TGTGCCATTACAGGAAACTCTGGAAACACCATATATTTT. Its translation is CAITGNSGNTIYF.

This clonotype was counted a single time. The chain links TRBV28 to TRBJ1-2; TRBD1 aligns across 9 bases. The CDR3 has 15 amino acids. The V segment lost 3 bases and the J segment 3 bases; nucleotides outside the gene matches: 5. Germline CDR1 and CDR2: MDHEN and SYDVKM. The CDR3 DNA reads TGTGCCAGCAGTTTCGGGACAGGGAGGGACTATGGCTACACCTTC. Amino acid sequence: CASSFGTGRDYGYTF.

This chain uses TRBV29-1 with TRBJ1-4; 9 positions match TRBD1. CDR1 is SQVTM and CDR2 is ANQGSEA in the germline V gene. This CDR3 spans 13 amino acids. V lost 7 bases to trimming and J lost 8 bases; unmatched junction nucleotides: 8. The CDR3: CSGLQGAQEKLFF. In DNA, the CDR3 is TGCAGCGGTTTACAGGGGGCACAGGAAAAACTGTTTTTT.

V is TRBV7-2 and J is TRBJ2-1, with D perhaps TRBD2 (6 bases). Trimming left V 0 bases short and J 6 bases short, with 21 bases between. CDR3 length: 18 amino acids. Germline CDR1 is SGHTA and CDR2 is FQGNSA. The CDR3 coding sequence is TGTGCCAGCAGCTTAGCGCCGGGTCAACTAGTGGGGGGCAATGAGCAGTTCTTC. Translating it yields CASSLAPGQLVGGNEQFF.

The chain joins TRBV2 to TRBJ1-1; tentatively, D is TRBD1 (6 bases). The CDR3 is 12 amino acids. Trimming removed 4 bases from V and 4 bases from J, with 7 bases in between. Per the germline V gene, CDR1 is SNHLY and CDR2 is FYNNEI. The CDR3 bases are TGTGCCAGCAGTGTAGGGGGCACTGAAGCTTTCTTT. Its translation is CASSVGGTEAFF.

The chain joins TRBV6-2 or TRBV6-3 to TRBJ2-1; 10 bases line up with TRBD2. The germline V gene encodes CDR1 MNHEY and CDR2 SVGEGT. The CDR3 spans 17 residues. V shed 0 bases and J 2 bases; nucleotides not matched to a gene: 4. In DNA, the CDR3 is TGTGCCAGCAGTTACTCGCTAGCGGGAGCACCCTACAATGAGCAGTTCTTC. It is translated as CASSYSLAGAPYNEQFF.

The chain recombines TRBV2 with TRBJ1-2; D remains ambiguous. Germline values: CDR1 SNHLY, CDR2 FYNNEI. Trimming pared 6 bases from V and 8 bases from J, leaving 13 bases between. The CDR3 is 12 amino acids. CDR3 amino acids: CASRRRPPGYTF. CDR3 nucleotide sequence: TGTGCCAGCAGGCGGAGACCCCCCGGCTACACCTTC. The full variable domain, with the rest looked up from reference TRBV2 and TRBJ1-2, is EPEVTQTPSHQVTQMGQEVILRCVPISNHLYFYWYRQILGQKVEFLVSFYNNEISEKSEIFDDQFSVERPDGSNFTLKIRSTKLEDSAMYFCASRRRPPGYTFGSGTRLTVV.

The genes are TRBV25-1 and TRBJ1-2; D call uncertain. Per the germline V gene, CDR1 is MGHDK and CDR2 is SYGVNS. The CDR3 loop spans 13 amino acids. V was trimmed by 3 bases and J by 4 bases, leaving 9 bases between them. CDR3 residues: CASSETGRYGYTF. As DNA, the CDR3 is TGTGCCAGCAGTGAGACCGGGCGCTATGGCTACACCTTC.

This clonotype occurred once. CDR3 nucleotide sequence: TGTGCCAGCAGCCAAGAGGGCGGGTTGAACACTGAAGCTTTCTTT. Translating gives CASSQEGGLNTEAFF. The V gene is TRBV3-1, the J gene TRBJ1-1; D remains unclear. Germline lookup yields CDR1 LGHDT and CDR2 YNNKEL (reference sequence). The CDR3 sequence is 15 residues long. Trimming cost V 0 bases and J 0 bases, with 8 bases left between them.

This rearrangement joins TRBV7-9 to TRBJ2-5, with 7 nucleotides matching TRBD1. Trimming removed 5 bases from V and 0 bases from J; junction bases left unmatched: 12. The germline V gene has CDR1 SEHNR and CDR2 FQNEAQ (reference sequence). The CDR3 consists of 17 residues. The CDR3 loop is CASSPRGNRPNQETQYF. The CDR3 DNA follows: TGTGCCAGCAGCCCCAGGGGGAACAGGCCGAACCAAGAGACCCAGTACTTC. The full variable domain, completed using reference TRBV7-9 and TRBJ2-5, is DTGVSQNPRHKITKRGQNVTFRCDPISEHNRLYWYRQTLGQGPEFLTYFQNEAQLEKSRLLSDRFSAERPKGSFSTLEIQRTEQGDSAMYLCASSPRGNRPNQETQYFGPGTRLLVL.

The chain carries TRBV5-5 and TRBJ2-7, with unresolved D. Germline CDR1 and CDR2: SGHKS and YYEKEE (reference sequence). The V end lost 4 bases, the J end lost 3 bases, and 8 bases lay between the germline ends. This CDR3 is built from 12 residues. The CDR3: CASSPENYEQYF. CDR3 bases: TGTGCCAGCAGCCCCGAGAACTACGAGCAGTACTTC.